The sample holds a few counts of the clone carrying this TCR beta chain. Its specificity is not known. Uncontrolled infection, other autoimmune disease, pregnancy or lactation excluded patients. The diagnostic basis comprised clinical symptoms, serum thyroxine and TRAb, thyroid ultrasound and orbital computed tomography. The record originates from a study of T cells in Graves' hyperthyroidism and ophthalmopathy. Study results and limitations: Researchers report that a 13 V-J model separated ophthalmopathy from stable hyperthyroidism. Ophthalmopathy, which appeared later, was predicted by the model a median approximately 6.7 months before onset.

Amplification of TCR beta CDR3 regions was performed using RNA transcripts as template. The study used the HTBI primer set for a first-round RT-PCR of the TCR CDR3. From the multiplex PCR reads, TCRdb called clonotypes with MiXCR, one entry per CDR3 protein. The data contain hundreds of thousands of distinct CDR3 sequences, about 20% of them singletons. Trimming removed 0 bases at V and 2 bases at J, with 12 bases between. Per germline, CDR1 SGHDT and CDR2 YYEEEE. The CDR3 spans 16 residues. V usage is TRBV5-6 and J usage is TRBJ2-1; D is unclear. This TCR was sampled from a man aged 40-49 years with Graves' ophthalmopathy. The sequenced material came from blood. The CDR3 loop reads CASSLVRGPAYNEQFF. CDR3 nucleotide sequence: TGTGCCAGCAGCTTGGTACGCGGACCCGCCTACAATGAGCAGTTCTTC.